Following are 16 T cell receptor beta chains from one sample sequenced in a study of T cell responses to AZD1222 COVID-19 vaccine. This table comes from immunoSEQ multiplex PCR, and its TCRdb copy is limited to in-frame clones, with some not included. Among 90,000 to 150,000 clones listed, 85% to 90% were seen once. This specimen was peripheral blood, taken on day 0 of AZD1222 vaccination. The receptors stem from an adult in good health.

The chain recombines TRBV6-5 with TRBJ1-3; a possible D gene is TRBD1 (6 bases). CDR1 MNHEY and CDR2 SVGAGI come from the germline V gene. Trimming left V 0 bases short and J 2 bases short, with 8 bases between. This CDR3 comprises 15 residues. The CDR3 is CASSYSRDTGNTIYF. DNA for the CDR3: TGTGCCAGCAGTTACTCCCGGGACACTGGAAACACCATATATTTT.

This clone was seen a few times. The rearrangement uses TRBV7-3 and TRBJ2-5, with D possibly matching TRBD2 (6 bases). The CDR3 sequence is 13 residues long. With 2 bases removed from V and 4 bases from J, the gap between germline ends came to 8 bases. The germline V gene has CDR1 SGHTA and CDR2 FQGTGA. The CDR3 loop reads CASSLGGLETQYF. CDR3 sequence (DNA): TGTGCCAGCAGCTTAGGGGGGTTAGAGACCCAGTACTTC.

The J gene is TRBJ2-2, the V gene TRBV7-9, with 12 bases lining up with TRBD1. The V and J ends lost 5 bases and 5 bases, in that order; junction bases with no gene match: 3. Germline V CDR1 and CDR2: SEHNR, FQNEAQ (reference sequence). The CDR3 totals 15 residues. The CDR3 loop is CASSPGQGATGELFF. CDR3 nucleotides: TGTGCCAGCAGCCCGGGACAGGGGGCAACCGGGGAGCTGTTTTTT.

This clone has only one observation. This rearrangement joins TRBV6-5 to TRBJ2-3, with TRBD2 identical over 10 bases. The V gene's germline CDR1 is MNHEY and CDR2 SVGAGI. With V trimmed by 6 bases and J by 5 bases, 2 bases remained unmatched. This CDR3 has 13 residues. This CDR3 is CASRLAGLDTQYF. Written as DNA, the CDR3 is TGTGCCAGCAGACTAGCGGGGCTAGATACGCAGTATTTT.

This chain links TRBV5-1 with TRBJ2-1; 11 bases agree with TRBD2. Germline values: CDR1 SGHRS, CDR2 YFSETQ. The CDR3 is made up of 18 amino acids. Trimming took 6 bases from V and 5 from J; bases not matched to a gene: 16. DNA for the CDR3: TGCGCCAGCAAAACGCGGACAGGGCAGGGACTAGCGGACAATGAGCAGTTCTTC. The encoded protein is CASKTRTGQGLADNEQFF.

This clone was seen a single time. The rearrangement joins TRBV21-1 to TRBJ1-4; the table's D call TRBD1 went unverified against the DNA. TRBV21-1 is deemed a pseudogene. CDR3 length equals 17 residues. The DNA of the CDR3 is TGTGCCAGCAGCAAAATTAAACCGGGACATGACAATGAAAAACTGTTTTTT. Translation gives CASSKIKPGHDNEKLFF.

The chain carries TRBV11-2 and TRBJ1-2; no firm D call. This CDR3 region has 14 residues. Germline CDR1 is SGHAT and CDR2 is FQNNGV. V was clipped by 5 bases and J by 4 bases, with 14 bases between them. The CDR3 sequence: CASSPADGGYGYTF. For the CDR3, the DNA is TGTGCCAGCAGCCCCGCGGACGGAGGCTATGGCTACACCTTC.

The chain recombines TRBV6-4 with TRBJ2-5, with D perhaps assigned TRBD1 or TRBD2 (5 bases each). The CDR3 is made up of 16 amino acids. Germline V gene lookup returns CDR1 MRHNA and CDR2 SNTAGT. Trimming shortened V by 6 bases and J by 0 bases, and 17 bases separated the two germline ends. The CDR3 bases are TGTGCCAGCAGGCCCCGGGACCCGCCGTACCAAGAGACCCAGTACTTC. Residues: CASRPRDPPYQETQYF.

J is TRBJ2-4 and V is TRBV27, with a tentative D call TRBD1 (6 bases). Trimming took off 3 bases at V and 8 bases at J, with 14 bases between the two ends. This CDR3 has 14 residues. CDR1 MNHEY and CDR2 SMNVEV come from the germline V gene (reference sequence). The CDR3 sequence: CASSFAQGPYIQYF. CDR3 nucleotides: TGTGCCAGCAGTTTCGCACAGGGCCCCTACATTCAGTACTTC.

This clone was seen once. The V and J genes are TRBV19 and TRBJ1-1; 8 nucleotides match TRBD1. V shed 4 bases and J 0 bases; nucleotides not matched to a gene: 10. CDR3 length: 17 residues. The germline V gene encodes CDR1 LNHDA and CDR2 SQIVND (reference sequence). The CDR3: CASSKRTGWVMNTEAFF. CDR3 sequence (DNA): TGTGCCAGTAGTAAAAGGACAGGGTGGGTCATGAACACTGAAGCTTTCTTT.

This sequence joins TRBV9 and TRBJ2-1; TRBD1 or TRBD2 may be the D gene (5 bases each). The germline V and J ends were trimmed by 0 bases and 8 bases, with 9 bases remaining between them. Germline V gene sequence: CDR1 SGDLS, CDR2 YYNGEE. The CDR3 spans 13 residues. CDR3 sequence reads: CASSVEPGHEQFF. DNA for the CDR3: TGTGCCAGCAGCGTAGAACCGGGACATGAGCAGTTCTTC.

The rearrangement uses TRBV6-5 and TRBJ1-2; possibly TRBD1 for D (5 bases). Between the trimmed V and J ends, which lost 2 bases and 2 bases, there was a span of 9 bases. The CDR3 length is 14 residues. Germline-derived CDR1 and CDR2 are MNHEY and SVGAGI. CDR3 protein: CASSYDDRNYGYTF. The DNA of the CDR3 is TGTGCCAGCAGTTACGACGACAGAAACTATGGCTACACCTTC.

The genes are TRBV7-2 and TRBJ1-5; TRBD1 matches 7 bases. Germline loops: CDR1 SGHTA, CDR2 FQGNSA. The junction had 8 bases not matched to a gene; V was cut back by 5 bases and J by 7 bases. The CDR3 is 14 amino acids. Here the CDR3 DNA reads TGTGCCAGCAGCATTGGGACAGTCGGACAGCCCCAGCATTTT. Its protein product is CASSIGTVGQPQHF.

This chain uses TRBV4-1 with TRBJ1-1, with TRBD1 matching over 9 bases. The CDR3 is 16 amino acids. The J segment lost 4 bases and the V segment lost 2 bases, leaving 8 bases of the junction unmatched. Germline CDR1 reads MGHRA; CDR2 reads YSYEKL. Here the CDR3 DNA reads TGCGCCAGCAGCCAATGGGCCGGGACAGGGTTCACTGAAGCTTTCTTT. It is translated as CASSQWAGTGFTEAFF.

V usage is TRBV12-5 and J usage is TRBJ1-1; the D gene is possibly TRBD1 (6 bases). Per the germline V gene, CDR1 is LGHNT and CDR2 is FRNRAP. The CDR3 runs 17 residues. V was cut by 2 bases and J by 5 bases, with 21 bases left in between. CDR3 DNA: TGTGCTAGTGGTTTGAGATCTCTGGGGGGCGCGGAGACTGAAGCTTTCTTT. Its translation is CASGLRSLGGAETEAFF.

The chain couples TRBV14 to TRBJ1-2; maybe TRBD1 (5 bases). Germline lookup yields CDR1 SGHDN and CDR2 FVKESK. The CDR3 has 14 amino acids. Trimming shortened V by 4 bases and J by 2 bases, and 11 bases separated the two germline ends. CDR3 sequence reads: CASSRQGTNYGYTF. The CDR3 DNA reads as TGTGCCAGCAGCCGCCAGGGTACGAACTATGGCTACACCTTC.